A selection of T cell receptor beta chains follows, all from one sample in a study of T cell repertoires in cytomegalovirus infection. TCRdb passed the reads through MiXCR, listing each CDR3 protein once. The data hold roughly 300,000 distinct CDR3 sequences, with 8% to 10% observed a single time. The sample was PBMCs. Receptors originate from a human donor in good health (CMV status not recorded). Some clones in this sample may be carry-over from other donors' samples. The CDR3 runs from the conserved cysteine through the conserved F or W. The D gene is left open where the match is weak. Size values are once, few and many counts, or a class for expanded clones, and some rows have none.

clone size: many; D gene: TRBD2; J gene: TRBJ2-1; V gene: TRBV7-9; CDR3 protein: CASTLAGTTPNEQFF; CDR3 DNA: TGTGCCAGCACCCTGGCCGGGACTACACCCAATGAGCAGTTCTTC
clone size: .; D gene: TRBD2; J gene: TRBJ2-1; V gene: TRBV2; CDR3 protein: CARTRNDEQFF; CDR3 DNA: TGTGCCCGGACTAGAAACGATGAGCAGTTCTTC
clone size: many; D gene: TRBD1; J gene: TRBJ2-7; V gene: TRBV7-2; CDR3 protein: CASSLNRGSEQYF; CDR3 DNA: TGTGCCAGCAGCTTAAACAGGGGTAGCGAGCAGTACTTC
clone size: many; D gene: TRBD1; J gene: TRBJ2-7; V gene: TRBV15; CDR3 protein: CATSKGQGIYEQYF; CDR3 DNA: TGTGCCACCAGTAAGGGACAGGGGATCTACGAGCAGTACTTC
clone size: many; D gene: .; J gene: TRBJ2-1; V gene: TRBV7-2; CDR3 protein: CASSLIGGSSYNEQFF; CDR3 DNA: TGTGCCAGCAGCTTAATTGGGGGGAGCTCCTACAATGAGCAGTTCTTC
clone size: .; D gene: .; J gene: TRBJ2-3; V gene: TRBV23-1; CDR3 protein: CASSQSVVDPFTDTQYF; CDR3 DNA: TGCGCCAGCAGTCAATCTGTCGTGGATCCCTTCACAGATACGCAGTATTTT
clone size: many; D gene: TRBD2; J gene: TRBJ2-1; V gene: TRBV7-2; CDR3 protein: CASSSATSGTNEQFF; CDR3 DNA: TGTGCCAGCAGCAGCGCGACTAGCGGGACCAATGAGCAGTTCTTC
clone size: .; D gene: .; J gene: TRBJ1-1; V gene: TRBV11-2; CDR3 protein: CASSYTTGSNTEAFF; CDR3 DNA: TGTGCCAGCAGCTACACGACAGGATCGAACACTGAAGCTTTCTTT
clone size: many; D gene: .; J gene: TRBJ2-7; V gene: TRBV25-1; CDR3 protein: CASSEGTGEQYF; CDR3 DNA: TGTGCCAGCAGTGAGGGAACGGGCGAGCAGTACTTC
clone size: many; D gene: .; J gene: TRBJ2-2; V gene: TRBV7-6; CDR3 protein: CASGSLRGTGELFF; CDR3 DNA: TGTGCCAGCGGTAGTCTACGCGGGACCGGGGAGCTGTTTTTT
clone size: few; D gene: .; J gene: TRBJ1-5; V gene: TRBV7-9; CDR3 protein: CASSPQDQPQHF; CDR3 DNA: TGTGCCAGCAGCCCCCAAGATCAGCCCCAGCATTTT
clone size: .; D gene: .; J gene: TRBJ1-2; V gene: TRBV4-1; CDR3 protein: CASSPKDGANYGYTF; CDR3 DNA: TGTGCCAGCAGCCCTAAGGACGGTGCTAACTATGGCTACACCTTC
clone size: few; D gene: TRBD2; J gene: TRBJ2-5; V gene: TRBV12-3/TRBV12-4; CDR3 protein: CASSAGRAGTQYF; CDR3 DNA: TGTGCCAGCAGTGCGGGGAGGGCCGGGACCCAGTACTTC
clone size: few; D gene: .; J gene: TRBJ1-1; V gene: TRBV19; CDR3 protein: CASSISQGNTEAFF; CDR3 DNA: TGTGCCAGTAGTATTAGCCAAGGGAACACTGAAGCTTTCTTT
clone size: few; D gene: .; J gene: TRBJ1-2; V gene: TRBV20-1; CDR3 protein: CSARDPGRIYGYTF; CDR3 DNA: TGCAGTGCTAGAGATCCGGGACGGATATATGGCTACACCTTC
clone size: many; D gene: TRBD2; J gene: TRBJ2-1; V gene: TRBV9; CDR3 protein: CASSVASGMRNEQFF; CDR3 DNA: TGTGCCAGCAGCGTAGCTAGCGGGATGAGGAATGAGCAGTTCTTC
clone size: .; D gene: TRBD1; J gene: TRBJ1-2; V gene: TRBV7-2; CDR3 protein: CASSLYGDRGRVDYGYTF; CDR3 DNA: TGTGCCAGCAGCTTATATGGGGACAGGGGGCGCGTGGACTATGGCTACACCTTC
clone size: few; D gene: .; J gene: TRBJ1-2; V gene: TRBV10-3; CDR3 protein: CAISSDGNYGYTF; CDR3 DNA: TGTGCCATCAGTTCGGACGGGAACTATGGCTACACCTTC
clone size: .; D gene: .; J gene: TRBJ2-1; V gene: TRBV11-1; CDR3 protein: CASSPAPLTGEQFF; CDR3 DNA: TGTGCCAGCAGCCCTGCTCCCCTGACGGGTGAGCAGTTCTTC
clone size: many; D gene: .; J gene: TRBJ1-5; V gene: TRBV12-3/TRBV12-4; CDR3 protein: CASSLGGNNQPQHF; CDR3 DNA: TGTGCCAGCAGCTTAGGAGGAAACAATCAGCCCCAGCATTTT
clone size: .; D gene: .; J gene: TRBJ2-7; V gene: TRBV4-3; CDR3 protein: CASSQGPGRGEQYF; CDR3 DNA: TGCGCCAGCAGCCAAGGACCGGGACGGGGCGAGCAGTACTTC
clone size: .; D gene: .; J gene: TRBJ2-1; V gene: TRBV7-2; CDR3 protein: CASSLGPHYNEQFF; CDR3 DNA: TGTGCCAGCAGCTTAGGGCCCCACTACAATGAGCAGTTCTTC
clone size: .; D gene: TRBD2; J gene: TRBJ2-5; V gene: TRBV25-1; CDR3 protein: CASSVLSGRYQETQYF; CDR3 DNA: TGTGCCAGCAGTGTGTTGAGCGGGAGGTACCAAGAGACCCAGTACTTC
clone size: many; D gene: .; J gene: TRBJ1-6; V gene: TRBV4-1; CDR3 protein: CASSQDREWPLHF; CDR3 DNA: TGCGCCAGCAGCCAAGATCGGGAGTGGCCCCTCCACTTT
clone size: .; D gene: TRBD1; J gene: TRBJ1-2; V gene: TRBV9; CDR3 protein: CASSAGGRGYTF; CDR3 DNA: TGTGCCAGCAGCGCAGGGGGCCGGGGCTACACCTTC
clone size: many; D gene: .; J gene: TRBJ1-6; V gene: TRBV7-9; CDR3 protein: CASSPTEGWNSPLHF; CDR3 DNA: TGTGCCAGCAGCCCAACTGAAGGGTGGAATTCACCCCTCCACTTT
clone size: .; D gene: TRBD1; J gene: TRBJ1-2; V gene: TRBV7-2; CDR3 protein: CASSLLVTGGLGYTF; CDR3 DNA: TGTGCCAGCAGCTTATTGGTGACAGGGGGCCTAGGCTACACCTTC
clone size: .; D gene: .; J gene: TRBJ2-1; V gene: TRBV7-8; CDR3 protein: CASSPQAGEQFF; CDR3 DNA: TGTGCCAGCAGCCCGCAAGCGGGCGAGCAGTTCTTC
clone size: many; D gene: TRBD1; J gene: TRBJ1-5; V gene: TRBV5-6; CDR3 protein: CASSLTSQGARPQHF; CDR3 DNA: TGTGCCAGCAGCTTAACCTCACAGGGGGCGAGGCCCCAGCATTTT
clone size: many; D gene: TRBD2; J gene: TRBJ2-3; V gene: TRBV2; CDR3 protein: CASNLAGATDTQYF; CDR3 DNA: TGTGCCAGTAATCTAGCGGGGGCCACAGATACGCAGTATTTT
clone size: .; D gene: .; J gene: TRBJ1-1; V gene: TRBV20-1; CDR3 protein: CSAGGSEAFF; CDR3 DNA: TGCAGTGCGGGCGGGTCTGAAGCTTTCTTT
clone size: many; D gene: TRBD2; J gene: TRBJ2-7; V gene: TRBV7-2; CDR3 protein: CASSLGGVAGPSYEQYF; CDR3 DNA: TGTGCCAGCAGCTTAGGGGGGGTAGCGGGACCATCCTACGAGCAGTACTTC
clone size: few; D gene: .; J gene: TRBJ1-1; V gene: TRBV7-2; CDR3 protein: CASSKTPARTEAFF; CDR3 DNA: TGTGCCAGCAGCAAGACGCCCGCCCGCACTGAAGCTTTCTTT
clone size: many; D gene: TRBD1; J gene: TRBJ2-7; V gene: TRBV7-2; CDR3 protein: CASSSQPGQGRSYEQYF; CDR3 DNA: TGTGCCAGCAGCTCCCAACCGGGACAGGGGAGGTCCTACGAGCAGTACTTC
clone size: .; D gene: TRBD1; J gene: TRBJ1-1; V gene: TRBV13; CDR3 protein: CASSTGTGNTEAFF; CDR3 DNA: TGTGCCAGCAGCACCGGGACAGGGAACACTGAAGCTTTCTTT
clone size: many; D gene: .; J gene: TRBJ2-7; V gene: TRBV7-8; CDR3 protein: CASSFPPGAREQYF; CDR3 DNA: TGTGCCAGCAGCTTCCCCCCTGGGGCGCGCGAGCAGTACTTC
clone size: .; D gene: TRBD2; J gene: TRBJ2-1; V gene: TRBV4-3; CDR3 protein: CASSQPPGTSGYNEQFF; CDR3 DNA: TGCGCCAGCAGCCAACCTCCCGGGACTAGCGGTTACAATGAGCAGTTCTTC
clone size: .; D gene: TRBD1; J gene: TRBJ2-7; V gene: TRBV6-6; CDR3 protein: CASSSRTGRNEQYF; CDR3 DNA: TGTGCCAGCAGTTCCCGGACAGGGAGAAACGAGCAGTACTTC
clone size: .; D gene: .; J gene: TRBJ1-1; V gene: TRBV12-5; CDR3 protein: CASGLFGGRSEAFF; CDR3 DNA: TGTGCTAGTGGTTTGTTTGGCGGGCGATCTGAAGCTTTCTTT
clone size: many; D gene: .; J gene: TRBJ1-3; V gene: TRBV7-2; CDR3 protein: CASSLDLYRTGGNTIYF; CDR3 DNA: TGTGCCAGCAGCTTAGACCTATACCGAACGGGAGGAAACACCATATATTTT
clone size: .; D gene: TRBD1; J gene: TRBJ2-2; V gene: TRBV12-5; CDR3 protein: CASGTRQGLDTGELFF; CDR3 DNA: TGTGCTAGTGGTACTCGACAGGGGCTGGACACCGGGGAGCTGTTTTTT
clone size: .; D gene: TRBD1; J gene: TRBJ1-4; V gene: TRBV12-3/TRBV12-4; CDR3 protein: CASSGPDRGHEKLFF; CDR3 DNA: TGTGCCAGCAGTGGCCCGGACAGGGGCCATGAAAAACTGTTTTTT
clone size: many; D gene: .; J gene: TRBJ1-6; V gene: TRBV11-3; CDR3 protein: CASSSLGHQLRSSYNSPLHF; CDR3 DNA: TGTGCCAGCAGCTCTCTGGGACACCAACTTAGGAGCTCCTATAATTCACCCCTCCACTTT
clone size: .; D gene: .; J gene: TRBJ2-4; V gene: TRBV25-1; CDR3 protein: CASSEYGIAKNIQYF; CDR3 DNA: TGTGCCAGCAGTGAATACGGGATAGCCAAAAACATTCAGTACTTC
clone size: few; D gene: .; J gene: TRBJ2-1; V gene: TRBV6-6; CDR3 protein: CASSYSTGGRQFF; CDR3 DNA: TGTGCCAGCAGTTACTCCACCGGAGGCCGGCAGTTCTTC
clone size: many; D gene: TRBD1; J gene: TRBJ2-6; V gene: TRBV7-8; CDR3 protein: CASSLGGVVDRSSGANVLTF; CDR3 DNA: TGTGCCAGCAGCTTAGGAGGGGTGGTGGACAGGTCCTCTGGGGCCAACGTCCTGACTTTC
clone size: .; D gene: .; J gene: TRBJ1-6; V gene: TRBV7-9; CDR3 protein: CASDSGEFNSPLHF; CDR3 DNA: TGTGCCAGCGATTCTGGGGAGTTCAATTCACCCCTCCACTTT
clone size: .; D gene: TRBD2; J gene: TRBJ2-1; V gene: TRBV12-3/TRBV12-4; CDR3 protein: CASSPKTSSSYNEQFF; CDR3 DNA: TGTGCCAGCAGTCCGAAGACTAGCAGCTCCTACAATGAGCAGTTCTTC
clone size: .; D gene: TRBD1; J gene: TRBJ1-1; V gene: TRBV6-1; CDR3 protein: CASIPIRDRGRKTEAFF; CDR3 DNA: TGTGCCAGCATTCCAATCCGGGACAGGGGGCGGAAGACTGAAGCTTTCTTT
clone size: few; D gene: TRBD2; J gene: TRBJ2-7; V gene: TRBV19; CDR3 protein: CASSKSAGESYEQYF; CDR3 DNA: TGTGCCAGTAGTAAGAGCGCGGGGGAGTCCTACGAGCAGTACTTC
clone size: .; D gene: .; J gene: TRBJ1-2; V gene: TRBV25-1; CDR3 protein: CASSARGAGGGYTF; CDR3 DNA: TGTGCCAGCAGTGCGCGGGGGGCCGGGGGGGGCTACACCTTC
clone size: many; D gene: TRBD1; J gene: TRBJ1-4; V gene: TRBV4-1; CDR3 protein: CASSQPGQGEKLFF; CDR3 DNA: TGCGCCAGCAGCCAACCGGGACAGGGGGAAAAACTGTTTTTT
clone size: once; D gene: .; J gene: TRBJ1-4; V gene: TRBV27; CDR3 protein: CASSLSLQGLNEKLFF; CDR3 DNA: TGTGCCAGCAGTTTATCGTTGCAGGGTCTTAATGAAAAACTGTTTTTT
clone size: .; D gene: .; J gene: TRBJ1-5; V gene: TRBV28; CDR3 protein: CASRNLQDQPQHF; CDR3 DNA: TGTGCCAGCAGAAACTTACAGGATCAGCCCCAGCATTTT
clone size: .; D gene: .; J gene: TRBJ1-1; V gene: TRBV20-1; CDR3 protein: CSASADSWGTEAFF; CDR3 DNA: TGCAGTGCTAGTGCTGACTCTTGGGGCACTGAAGCTTTCTTT